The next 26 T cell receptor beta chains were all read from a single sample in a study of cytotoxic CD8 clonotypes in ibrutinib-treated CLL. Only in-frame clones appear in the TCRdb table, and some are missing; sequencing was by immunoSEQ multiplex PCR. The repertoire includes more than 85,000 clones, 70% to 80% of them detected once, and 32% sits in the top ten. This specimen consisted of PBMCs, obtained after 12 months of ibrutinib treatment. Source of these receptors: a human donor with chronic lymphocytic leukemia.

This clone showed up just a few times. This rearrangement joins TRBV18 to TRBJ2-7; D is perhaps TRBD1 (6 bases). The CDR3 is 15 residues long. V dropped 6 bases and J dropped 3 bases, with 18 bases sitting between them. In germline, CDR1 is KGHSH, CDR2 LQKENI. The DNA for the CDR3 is TGTGCCAGCTCCCCAACTAAGGACAGAATCTACGAGCAGTACTTC. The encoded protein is CASSPTKDRIYEQYF.

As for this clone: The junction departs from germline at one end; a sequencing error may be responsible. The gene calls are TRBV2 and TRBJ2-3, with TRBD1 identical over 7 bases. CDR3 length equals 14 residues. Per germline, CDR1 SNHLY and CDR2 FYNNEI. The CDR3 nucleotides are TGTGCCAGCAGGGAAGGGGGCAGGACAGATACGCAGTATTTT. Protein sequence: CASREGGRTDTQYF.

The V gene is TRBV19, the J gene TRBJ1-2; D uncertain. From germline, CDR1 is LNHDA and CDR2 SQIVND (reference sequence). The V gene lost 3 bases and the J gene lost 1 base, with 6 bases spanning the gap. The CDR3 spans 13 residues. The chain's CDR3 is CASSIGDNYGYTF. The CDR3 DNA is TGTGCCAGTAGTATTGGGGATAACTATGGCTACACCTTC.

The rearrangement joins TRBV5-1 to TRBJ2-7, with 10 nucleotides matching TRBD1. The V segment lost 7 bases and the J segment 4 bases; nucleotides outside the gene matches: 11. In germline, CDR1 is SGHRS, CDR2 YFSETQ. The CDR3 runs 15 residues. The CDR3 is CASGDQGQGNYEQYF. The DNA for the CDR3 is TGCGCCAGCGGAGATCAGGGACAGGGGAATTACGAGCAGTACTTC.

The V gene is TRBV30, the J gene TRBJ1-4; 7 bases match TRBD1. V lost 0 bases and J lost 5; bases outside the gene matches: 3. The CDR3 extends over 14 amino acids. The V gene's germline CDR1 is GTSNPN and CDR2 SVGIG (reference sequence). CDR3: CAWSVQGRNEKLFF. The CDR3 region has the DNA TGTGCCTGGAGTGTACAGGGGCGCAATGAAAAACTGTTTTTT.

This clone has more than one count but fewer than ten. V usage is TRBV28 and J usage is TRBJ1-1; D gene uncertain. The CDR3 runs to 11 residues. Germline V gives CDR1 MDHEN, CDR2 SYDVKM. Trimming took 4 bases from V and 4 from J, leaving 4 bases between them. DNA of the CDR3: TGTGCCAGCAGTTGGGGCACTGAAGCTTTCTTT. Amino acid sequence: CASSWGTEAFF.

Written as DNA, the CDR3 is TGTGCCAGCAGACCTGACAGGGCTAACAATCAGCCCCAGCATTTT. Protein: CASRPDRANNQPQHF. V is TRBV6-5 and J is TRBJ1-5; 7 bases are a match to TRBD1. This CDR3 region has 15 residues. Germline V gene data show CDR1 as MNHEY and CDR2 as SVGAGI. Trimming at V came to 6 bases and at J to 3 bases, leaving 8 bases not matched to a gene.

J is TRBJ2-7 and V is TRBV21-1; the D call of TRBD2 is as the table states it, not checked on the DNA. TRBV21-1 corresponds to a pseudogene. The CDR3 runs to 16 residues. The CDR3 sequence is CASIITPGRGAYEQYF. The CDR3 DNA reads TGTGCCAGCATCATAACCCCGGGGCGGGGAGCCTACGAGCAGTACTTC.

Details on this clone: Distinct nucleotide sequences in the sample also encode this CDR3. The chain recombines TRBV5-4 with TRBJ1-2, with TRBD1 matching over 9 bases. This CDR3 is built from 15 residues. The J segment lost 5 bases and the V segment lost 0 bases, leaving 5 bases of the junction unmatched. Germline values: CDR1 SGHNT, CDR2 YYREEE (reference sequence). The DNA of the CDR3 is TGTGCCAGCAGCTTGGCCCCGGGACAGGGATATGGCTACACCTTC. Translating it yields CASSLAPGQGYGYTF. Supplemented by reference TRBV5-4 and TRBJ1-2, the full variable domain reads ETGVTQSPTHLIKTRGQQVTLRCSSQSGHNTVSWYQQALGQGPQFIFQYYREEENGRGNFPPRFSGLQFPNYSSELNVNALELDDSALYLCASSLAPGQGYGYTFGSGTRLTVV.

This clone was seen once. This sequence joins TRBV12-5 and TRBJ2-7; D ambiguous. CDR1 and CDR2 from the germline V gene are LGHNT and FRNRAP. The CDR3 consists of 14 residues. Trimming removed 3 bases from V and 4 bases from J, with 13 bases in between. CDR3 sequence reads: CASGFEISKYEQYF. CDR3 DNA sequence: TGTGCTAGTGGTTTTGAGATTTCCAAATACGAGCAGTACTTC. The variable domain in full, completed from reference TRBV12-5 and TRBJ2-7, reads DARVTQTPRHKVTEMGQEVTMRCQPILGHNTVFWYRQTMMQGLELLAYFRNRAPLDDSGMPKDRFSAEMPDATLATLKIQPSEPRDSAVYFCASGFEISKYEQYFGPGTRLTVT.

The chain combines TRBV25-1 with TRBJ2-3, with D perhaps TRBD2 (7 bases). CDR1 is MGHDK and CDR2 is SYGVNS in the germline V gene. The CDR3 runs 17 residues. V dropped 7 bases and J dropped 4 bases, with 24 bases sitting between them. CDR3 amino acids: CASTPPPGRGSADTQYF. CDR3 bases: TGTGCCAGCACCCCGCCGCCGGGGAGGGGGTCCGCAGATACGCAGTATTTT.

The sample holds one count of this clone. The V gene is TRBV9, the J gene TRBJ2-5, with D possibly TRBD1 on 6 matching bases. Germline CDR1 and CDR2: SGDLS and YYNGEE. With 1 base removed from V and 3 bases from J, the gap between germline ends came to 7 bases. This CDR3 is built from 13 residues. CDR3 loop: CASSVTGKETQYF. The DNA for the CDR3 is TGTGCCAGCAGCGTAACAGGGAAAGAGACCCAGTACTTC.

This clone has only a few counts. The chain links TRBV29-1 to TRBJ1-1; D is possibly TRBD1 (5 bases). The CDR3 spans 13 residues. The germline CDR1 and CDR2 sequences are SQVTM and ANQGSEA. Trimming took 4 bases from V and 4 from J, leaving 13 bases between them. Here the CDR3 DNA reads TGCAGCGTTGGGGTACGGGGGAGCACTGAAGCTTTCTTT. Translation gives CSVGVRGSTEAFF.

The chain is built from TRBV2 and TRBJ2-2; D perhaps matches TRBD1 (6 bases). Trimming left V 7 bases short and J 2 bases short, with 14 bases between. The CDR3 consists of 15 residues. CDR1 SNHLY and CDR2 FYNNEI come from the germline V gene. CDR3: CASKGELSNTGELFF. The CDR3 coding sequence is TGTGCCAGCAAGGGGGAACTATCAAACACCGGGGAGCTGTTTTTT.

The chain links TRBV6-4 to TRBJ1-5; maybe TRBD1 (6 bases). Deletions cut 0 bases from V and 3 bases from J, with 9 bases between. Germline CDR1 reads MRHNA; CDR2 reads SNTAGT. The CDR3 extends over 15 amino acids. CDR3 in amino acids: CASSDSGQINQPQHF. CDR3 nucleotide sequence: TGTGCCAGCAGTGACTCCGGACAGATCAATCAGCCCCAGCATTTT.

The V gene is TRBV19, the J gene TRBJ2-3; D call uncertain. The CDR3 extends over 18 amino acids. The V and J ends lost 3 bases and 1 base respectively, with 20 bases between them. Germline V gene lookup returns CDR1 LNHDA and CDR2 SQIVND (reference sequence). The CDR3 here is CASSMQNAAGVGTDTQYF. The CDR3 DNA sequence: TGTGCCAGTAGTATGCAAAACGCGGCCGGTGTAGGCACAGATACGCAGTATTTT.

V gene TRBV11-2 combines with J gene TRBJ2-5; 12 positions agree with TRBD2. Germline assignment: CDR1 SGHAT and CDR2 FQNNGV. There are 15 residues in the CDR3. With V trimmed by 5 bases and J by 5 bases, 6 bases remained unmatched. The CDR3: CASSPRTSGVETQYF. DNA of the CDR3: TGTGCCAGCAGCCCCCGGACTAGCGGGGTGGAGACCCAGTACTTC.

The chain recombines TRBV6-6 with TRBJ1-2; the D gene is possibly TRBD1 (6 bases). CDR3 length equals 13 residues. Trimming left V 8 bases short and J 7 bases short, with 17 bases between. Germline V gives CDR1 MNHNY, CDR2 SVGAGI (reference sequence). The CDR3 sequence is CASVGHSEGGYTF. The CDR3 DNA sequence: TGTGCCAGCGTGGGACATTCTGAGGGTGGCTACACCTTC.

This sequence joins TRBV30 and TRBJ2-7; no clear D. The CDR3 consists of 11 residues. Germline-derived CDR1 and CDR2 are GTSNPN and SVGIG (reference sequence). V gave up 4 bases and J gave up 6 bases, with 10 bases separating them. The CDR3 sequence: CAWTEHGEQYF. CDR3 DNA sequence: TGTGCCTGGACCGAACACGGCGAGCAGTACTTC.

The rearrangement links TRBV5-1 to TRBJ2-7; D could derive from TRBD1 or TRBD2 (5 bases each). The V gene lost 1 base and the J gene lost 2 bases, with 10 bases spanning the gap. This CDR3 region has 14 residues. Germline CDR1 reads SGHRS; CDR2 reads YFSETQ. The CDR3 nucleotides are TGCGCCAGCAGCTTGTACGGGACCGCCTACGAGCAGTACTTC. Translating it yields CASSLYGTAYEQYF.

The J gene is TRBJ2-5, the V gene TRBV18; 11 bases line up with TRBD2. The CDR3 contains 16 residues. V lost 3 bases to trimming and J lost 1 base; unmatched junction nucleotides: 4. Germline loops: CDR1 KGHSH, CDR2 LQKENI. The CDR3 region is CASSPLTSGVQETQYF. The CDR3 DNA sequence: TGTGCCAGCTCACCTCTGACTAGCGGGGTCCAAGAGACCCAGTACTTC. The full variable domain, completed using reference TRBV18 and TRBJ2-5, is NAGVMQNPRHLVRRRGQEARLRCSPMKGHSHVYWYRQLPEEGLKFMVYLQKENIIDESGMPKERFSAEFPKEGPSILRIQQVVRGDSAAYFCASSPLTSGVQETQYFGPGTRLLVL.

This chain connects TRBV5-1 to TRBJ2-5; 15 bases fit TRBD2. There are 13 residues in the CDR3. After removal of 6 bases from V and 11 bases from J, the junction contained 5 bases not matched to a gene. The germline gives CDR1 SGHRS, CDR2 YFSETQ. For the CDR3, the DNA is TGCGCCAGCACCGGACTAGCGGGAGGGGTTCAGTACTTC. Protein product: CASTGLAGGVQYF.

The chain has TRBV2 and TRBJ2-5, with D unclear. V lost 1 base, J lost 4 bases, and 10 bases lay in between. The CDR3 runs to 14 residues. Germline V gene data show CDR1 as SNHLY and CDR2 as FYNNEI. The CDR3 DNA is TGTGCCAGCAGTGAAGGTCGCTTTGGAGAGACCCAGTACTTC. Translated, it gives CASSEGRFGETQYF.

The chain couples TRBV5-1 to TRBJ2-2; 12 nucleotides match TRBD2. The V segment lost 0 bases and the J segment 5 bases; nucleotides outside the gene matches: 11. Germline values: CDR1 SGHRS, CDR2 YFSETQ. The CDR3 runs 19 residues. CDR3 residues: CASSLANPTSGGGTGELFF. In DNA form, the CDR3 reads TGCGCCAGCAGCTTGGCCAACCCGACTAGCGGGGGAGGTACCGGGGAGCTGTTTTTT.

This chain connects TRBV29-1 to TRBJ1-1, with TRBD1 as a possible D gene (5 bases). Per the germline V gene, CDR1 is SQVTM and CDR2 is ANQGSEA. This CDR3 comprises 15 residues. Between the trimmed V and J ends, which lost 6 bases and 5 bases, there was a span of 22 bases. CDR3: CSVTRDPVSGTEAFF. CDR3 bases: TGCAGCGTGACCCGGGACCCCGTGTCGGGAACTGAAGCTTTCTTT.

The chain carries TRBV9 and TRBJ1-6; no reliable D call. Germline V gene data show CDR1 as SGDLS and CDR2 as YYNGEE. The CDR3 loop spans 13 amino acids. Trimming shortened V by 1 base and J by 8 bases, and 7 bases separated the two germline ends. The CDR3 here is CASSVSLDSPLHF. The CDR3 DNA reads TGTGCCAGCAGCGTATCCCTGGATTCACCCCTCCACTTT.